What follows are 17 T cell receptor beta chains derived from one specimen sequenced in a study of control samples from healthy donors and cancer patients. TCRdb's table, derived via immunoSEQ multiplex PCR, lists solely in-frame clones and lacks some. This sample carries tens of thousands of clones, approximately 84% of them seen once, and the ten largest clones take around 15%. Sequencing was done on a sample of blood. The receptors shown here come from a man aged 45 to 65 in good health.

CDR3 sequence reads: CASREAITYEQYF. The DNA of the CDR3 is TGTGCCAGCAGGGAAGCCATAACCTACGAGCAGTACTTC. The rearrangement links TRBV13 to TRBJ2-7; D gene uncertain. V dropped 6 bases and J dropped 2 bases, with 11 bases sitting between them. From germline, CDR1 is PRHDT and CDR2 FYEKMQ (reference sequence). The CDR3 sequence is 13 residues long.

The rearrangement links TRBV19 to TRBJ1-2; D gene unclear. CDR1 and CDR2 (germline): LNHDA, SQIVND (reference sequence). The CDR3 totals 14 residues. V lost 2 bases to trimming and J lost 6 bases, with 13 bases between them. The CDR3 coding sequence is TGTGCCAGTAGTATAATGGGCAGATCAAATGGCTACACCTTC. This encodes CASSIMGRSNGYTF.

The chain carries TRBV6-5 and TRBJ2-5; D perhaps matches TRBD2 (6 bases). The V gene's germline CDR1 is MNHEY and CDR2 SVGAGI. CDR3 length: 15 amino acids. V lost 6 bases and J 2 bases, leaving 16 bases between the germline ends. The CDR3 DNA follows: TGTGCCAGCAGCCCCTCTTGGGGGAGGCAAGAGACCCAGTACTTC. It encodes CASSPSWGRQETQYF.

The chain is built from TRBV28 and TRBJ1-2; 8 positions agree with TRBD1. This CDR3 has 14 residues. The V gene's germline CDR1 is MDHEN and CDR2 SYDVKM. Trimming took 6 bases from V and 8 from J; bases not matched to a gene: 11. In DNA, the CDR3 is TGTGCCAGCAGAGCTCAACAGGGGGGTGTAGGCTACACCTTC. Translating it yields CASRAQQGGVGYTF.

The chain has TRBV24-1 and TRBJ2-7; the match to TRBD1 covers 9 bases. CDR3 size: 16 residues. The V gene end was trimmed by 2 bases and the J gene end by 2 bases; junction bases not matched to a gene: 6. Looked up from germline, CDR1 is KGHDR and CDR2 is SFDVKD. CDR3 nucleotide sequence: TGTGCCACCAGTGATTCGGGACAGGGAAAGCCCTACGAGCAGTACTTC. Translated, it gives CATSDSGQGKPYEQYF.

The chain joins TRBV7-8 to TRBJ1-5; maybe TRBD1 (5 bases). Germline V lookup: CDR1 SGHVS, CDR2 FQNEAQ. CDR3 length equals 13 residues. V lost 5 bases and J lost 4, with 9 bases in between. The CDR3 sequence: CASSMGGNQPQHF. The CDR3 DNA is TGTGCCAGCAGCATGGGGGGGAATCAGCCCCAGCATTTT.

The chain uses TRBV6-4 and TRBJ1-1; 7 positions match TRBD1. V lost 4 bases and J lost 1; bases outside the gene matches: 3. In germline, CDR1 is MRHNA, CDR2 SNTAGT. The CDR3 spans 14 residues. CDR3 sequence: CASSASGGNTEAFF. The CDR3 coding sequence is TGTGCCAGCAGTGCGTCAGGGGGGAACACTGAAGCTTTCTTT.

The J gene is TRBJ2-2, the V gene TRBV4-3; possible D gene TRBD2, 7 bases. The germline V and J ends were trimmed by 4 bases and 4 bases, with 13 bases remaining between them. CDR3 length equals 15 residues. Germline lookup yields CDR1 LGHNA and CDR2 YSLEER. CDR3: CASSPQGGGTGELFF. The CDR3 DNA reads TGCGCCAGCAGCCCCCAAGGGGGGGGCACCGGGGAGCTGTTTTTT.

This chain uses TRBV6-2 or TRBV6-3 with TRBJ2-7; D not certain. This CDR3 comprises 13 residues. CDR1 and CDR2 (germline): MNHEY, SVGEGT. V was clipped by 6 bases and J by 3 bases, with 12 bases between them. The CDR3 sequence is CASSLGYLYEQYF. In DNA form, the CDR3 reads TGTGCCAGCAGCCTAGGCTACCTCTACGAGCAGTACTTC.

V gene TRBV10-3 combines with J gene TRBJ2-7; D is perhaps TRBD2 (5 bases). The CDR3 has 16 residues. V lost 0 bases to trimming and J lost 1 base, with 13 bases between them. Per germline, CDR1 ENHRY and CDR2 SYGVKD. In DNA, the CDR3 is TGTGCCATCAGTGAGTCGGGGAGCGGAGGTTCCTACGAGCAGTACTTC. It yields the protein CAISESGSGGSYEQYF.

The gene calls are TRBV27 and TRBJ2-4; D possibly corresponds to TRBD2 (6 bases). The V gene lost 6 bases and the J gene lost 9 bases, with 15 bases spanning the gap. Germline V gives CDR1 MNHEY, CDR2 SMNVEV (reference sequence). This CDR3 contains 13 residues. The CDR3: CASRAGTFSIQYF. CDR3 nucleotide sequence: TGTGCCAGCAGAGCCGGGACTTTTAGCATTCAGTACTTC.

V usage is TRBV11-2 and J usage is TRBJ2-2, with TRBD2 matching 11 bases. V lost 5 bases, J lost 0 bases, and 8 bases stayed unmatched. This CDR3 has 18 residues. Germline V CDR1 and CDR2: SGHAT, FQNNGV. The CDR3 DNA reads as TGTGCCAGCAGCAGCGGGACTAGCGGTTACGCGAACACCGGGGAGCTGTTTTTT. Its protein is CASSSGTSGYANTGELFF. The whole variable domain, filled in from reference TRBV11-2 and TRBJ2-2, reads EAGVAQSPRYKIIEKRQSVAFWCNPISGHATLYWYQQILGQGPKLLIQFQNNGVVDDSQLPKDRFSAERLKGVDSTLKIQPAKLEDSAVYLCASSSGTSGYANTGELFFGEGSRLTVL.

The chain carries TRBV2 and TRBJ2-3; tentative D call: TRBD2 (6 bases). Trimming left V 6 bases short and J 3 bases short, with 7 bases between. The CDR3 runs 12 residues. The germline CDR1 and CDR2 sequences are SNHLY and FYNNEI. The CDR3 DNA follows: TGTGCCAGCAGGGGACTTACAGATACGCAGTATTTT. It yields the protein CASRGLTDTQYF.

In nucleotides, the CDR3 is TGTGCCAGCAGCCTTGGGTGGGGGACGAACACCGGGGAGCTGTTTTTT. Translated, it gives CASSLGWGTNTGELFF. The chain recombines TRBV11-1 with TRBJ2-2; D possibly uses TRBD1 or TRBD2 (5 bases each). The germline V and J ends were trimmed by 5 bases and 0 bases, with 13 bases remaining between them. Germline loops: CDR1 SGHAT, CDR2 FQDESV (reference sequence). This CDR3 contains 16 residues.

V gene TRBV5-1 combines with J gene TRBJ2-5; D might be TRBD1 or TRBD2, each matching 6 bases. Deletions cut 4 bases from V and 9 bases from J, with 16 bases between. Germline V lookup: CDR1 SGHRS, CDR2 YFSETQ. The CDR3 is 13 residues long. The CDR3 bases are TGCGCCAGCAGCCTGCCGGAGGGGGAGGCCCAGTACTTC. This encodes CASSLPEGEAQYF.

This chain uses TRBV7-2 with TRBJ1-1; D unresolved. This CDR3 spans 12 amino acids. V was trimmed by 3 bases and J by 1 base, leaving 3 bases between them. The germline gives CDR1 SGHTA, CDR2 FQGNSA. CDR3 sequence: CASSFANTEAFF. DNA for the CDR3: TGTGCCAGCAGCTTCGCGAACACTGAAGCTTTCTTT.

The chain combines TRBV5-1 with TRBJ2-1; no reliable D call. Per the germline V gene, CDR1 is SGHRS and CDR2 is YFSETQ. V lost 4 bases to trimming and J lost 8 bases, with 10 bases between them. The CDR3 spans 12 residues. CDR3 residues: CASSLYSDEQFF. The DNA for the CDR3 is TGCGCCAGCAGCCTCTACAGCGATGAGCAGTTCTTC.